The sequence of this T cell receptor (beta chain) was determined in a study of blood T cells in healthy people across ages. Study-level findings and limits: Per-million-T-cell TCR beta diversity fell roughly linearly with age. The unsorted PBMCs prevented any conclusive comparison of naive versus antigen-experienced cells.

From germline, CDR1 is DFQATT and CDR2 SNEGSKA (reference sequence). This CDR3 has 12 residues. Trimming shortened V by 3 bases and J by 5 bases, and 9 bases separated the two germline ends. Donors ranged from roughly 6 to 90 years old and were healthy Caucasians in Russia. Each donor had ten milliliters of peripheral blood drawn. Alongside a J-beta primer mix, a sample-barcoded 5' primer served in a second PCR lasting roughly 6 to 12 cycles. TCRdb analysed the 5' RACE reads with MiXCR anew, one entry per CDR3 protein. The sample contains 800,000 to 950,000 distinct CDR3 sequences, around 46% of which appear only once. Comment on this clonotype: Its antigen is currently unknown.

This clonotype was sampled from a man younger than 40 in good health. The V call is TRBV20-1, the J call TRBJ2-3, with D perhaps matching TRBD1 (6 bases). Input material: blood. The chain's CDR3 is CSARGAKDTQYF. CDR3 DNA sequence: TGCAGTGCTAGGGGGGCTAAAGATACGCAGTATTTT.